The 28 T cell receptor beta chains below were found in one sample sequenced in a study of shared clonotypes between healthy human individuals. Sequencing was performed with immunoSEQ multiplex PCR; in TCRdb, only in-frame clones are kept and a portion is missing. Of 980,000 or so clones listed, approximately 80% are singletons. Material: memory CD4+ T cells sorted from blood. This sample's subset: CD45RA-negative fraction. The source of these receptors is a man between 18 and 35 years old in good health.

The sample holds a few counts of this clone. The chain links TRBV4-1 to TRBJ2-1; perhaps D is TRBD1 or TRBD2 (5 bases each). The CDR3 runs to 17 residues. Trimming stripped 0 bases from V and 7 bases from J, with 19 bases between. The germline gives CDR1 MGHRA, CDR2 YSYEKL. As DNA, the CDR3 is TGCGCCAGCAGCCAAGATATGTCAGGGCGGGTCCGGAATGAGCAGTTCTTC. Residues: CASSQDMSGRVRNEQFF.

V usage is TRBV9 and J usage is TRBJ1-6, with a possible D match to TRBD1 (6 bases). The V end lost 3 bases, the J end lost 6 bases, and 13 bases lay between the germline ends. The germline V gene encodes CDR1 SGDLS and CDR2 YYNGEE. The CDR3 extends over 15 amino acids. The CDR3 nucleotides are TGTGCCAGCAGCGCGACAGGTTCCACTAATTCACCCCTCCACTTT. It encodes CASSATGSTNSPLHF.

CDR3 loop: CASSPGGSGANVLTF. DNA of the CDR3: TGTGCCAGCAGCCCGGGGGGCTCTGGGGCCAACGTCCTGACTTTC. The chain combines TRBV5-4 with TRBJ2-6, with 7 bases lining up with TRBD2. This CDR3 has 15 amino acids. Trimming took 4 bases from V and 0 from J; bases not matched to a gene: 1. Looked up from germline, CDR1 is SGHNT and CDR2 is YYREEE (reference sequence).

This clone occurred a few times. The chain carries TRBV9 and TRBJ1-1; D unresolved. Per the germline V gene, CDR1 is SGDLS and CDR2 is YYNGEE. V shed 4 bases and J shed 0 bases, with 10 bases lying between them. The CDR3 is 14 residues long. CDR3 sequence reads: CASSPGPVNTEAFF. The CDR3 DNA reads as TGTGCCAGCAGCCCCGGCCCGGTGAACACTGAAGCTTTCTTT.

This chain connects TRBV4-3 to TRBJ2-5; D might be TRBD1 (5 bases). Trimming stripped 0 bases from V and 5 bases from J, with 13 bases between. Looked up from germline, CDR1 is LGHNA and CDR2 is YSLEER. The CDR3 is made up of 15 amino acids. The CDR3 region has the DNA TGCGCCAGCAGCCAAGATCACCAGGGCCGGGAGACCCAGTACTTC. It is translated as CASSQDHQGRETQYF.

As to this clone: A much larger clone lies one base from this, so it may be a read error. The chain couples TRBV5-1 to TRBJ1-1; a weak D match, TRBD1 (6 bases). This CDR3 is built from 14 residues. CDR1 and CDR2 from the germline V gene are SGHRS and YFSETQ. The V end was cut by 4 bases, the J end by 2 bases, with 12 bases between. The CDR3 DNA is TGCGCCAGCAGCATACAGGGAGCTAACACTGAAGCTTTCTTT. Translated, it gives CASSIQGANTEAFF.

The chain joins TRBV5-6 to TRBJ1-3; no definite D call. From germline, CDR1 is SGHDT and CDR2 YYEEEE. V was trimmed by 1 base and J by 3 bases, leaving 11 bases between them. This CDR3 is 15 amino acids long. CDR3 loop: CASSLQAVSGNTIYF. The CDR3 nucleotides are TGTGCCAGCAGCTTGCAGGCGGTTAGTGGAAACACCATATATTTT.

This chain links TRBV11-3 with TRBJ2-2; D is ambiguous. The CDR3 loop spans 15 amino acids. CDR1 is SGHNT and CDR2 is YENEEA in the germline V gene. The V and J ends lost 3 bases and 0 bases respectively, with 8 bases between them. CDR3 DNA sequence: TGTGCCAGCAGCTTCTCCGGCCCGAACACCGGGGAGCTGTTTTTT. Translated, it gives CASSFSGPNTGELFF.

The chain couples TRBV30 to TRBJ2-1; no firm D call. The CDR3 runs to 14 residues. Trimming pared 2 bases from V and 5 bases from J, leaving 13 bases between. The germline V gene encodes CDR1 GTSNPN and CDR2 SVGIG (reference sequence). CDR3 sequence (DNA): TGTGCCTGGAGTAGGAGTTGGGTTAACAATGAGCAGTTCTTC. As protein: CAWSRSWVNNEQFF. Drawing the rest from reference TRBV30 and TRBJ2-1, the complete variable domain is SQTIHQWPATLVQPVGSPLSLECTVEGTSNPNLYWYRQAAGRGLQLLFYSVGIGQISSEVPQNLSASRPQDRQFILSSKKLLLSDSGFYLCAWSRSWVNNEQFFGPGTRLTVL.

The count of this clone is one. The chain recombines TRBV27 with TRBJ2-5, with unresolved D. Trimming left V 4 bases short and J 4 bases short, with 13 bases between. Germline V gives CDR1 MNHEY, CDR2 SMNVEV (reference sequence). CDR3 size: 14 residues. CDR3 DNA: TGTGCCAGCAGTTCCTCTCGGTTTCCAGAGACCCAGTACTTC. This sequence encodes CASSSSRFPETQYF.

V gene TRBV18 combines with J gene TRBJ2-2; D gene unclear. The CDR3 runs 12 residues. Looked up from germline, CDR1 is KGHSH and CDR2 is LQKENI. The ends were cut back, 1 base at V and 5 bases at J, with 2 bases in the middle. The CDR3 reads CASSPQTGELFF. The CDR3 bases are TGTGCCAGCTCACCACAGACCGGGGAGCTGTTTTTT.

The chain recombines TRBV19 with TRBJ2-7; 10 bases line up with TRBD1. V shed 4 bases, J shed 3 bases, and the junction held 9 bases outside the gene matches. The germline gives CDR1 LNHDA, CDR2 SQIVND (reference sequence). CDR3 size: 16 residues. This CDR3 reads CASSTRPGQGNYEQYF. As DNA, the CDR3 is TGTGCCAGTAGTACAAGACCGGGACAGGGGAACTACGAGCAGTACTTC.

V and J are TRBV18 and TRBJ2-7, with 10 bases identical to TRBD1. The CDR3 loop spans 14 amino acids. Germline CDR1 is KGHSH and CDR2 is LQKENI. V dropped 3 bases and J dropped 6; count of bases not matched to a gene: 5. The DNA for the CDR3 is TGTGCCAGCTCACCTCGACAGGGGGCTGGCGAGCAGTACTTC. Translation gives CASSPRQGAGEQYF.

For the CDR3, the DNA is TGTGCCAGCAGCCGCGGAGCACCGGTCTGGTTCCAAGAGACCCAGTACTTC. It codes for CASSRGAPVWFQETQYF. V usage is TRBV7-8 and J usage is TRBJ2-5; D is undetermined. The CDR3 extends over 17 amino acids. V was pared by 5 bases and J by 1 base, with 20 bases between. Germline V gene lookup returns CDR1 SGHVS and CDR2 FQNEAQ.

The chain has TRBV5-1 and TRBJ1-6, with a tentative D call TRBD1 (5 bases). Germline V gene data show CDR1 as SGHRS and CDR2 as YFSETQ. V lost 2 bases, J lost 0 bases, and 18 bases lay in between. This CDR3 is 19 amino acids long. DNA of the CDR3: TGCGCCAGCAGCTTAATGACGGGACCGTCGAGCTCCTATAATTCACCCCTCCACTTT. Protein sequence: CASSLMTGPSSSYNSPLHF.

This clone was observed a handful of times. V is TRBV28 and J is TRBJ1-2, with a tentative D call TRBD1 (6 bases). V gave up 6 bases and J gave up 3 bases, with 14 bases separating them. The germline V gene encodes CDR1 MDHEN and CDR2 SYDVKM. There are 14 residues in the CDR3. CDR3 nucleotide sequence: TGTGCCAGCAGACAGGGATTTGGAGACTATGGCTACACCTTC. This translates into CASRQGFGDYGYTF.

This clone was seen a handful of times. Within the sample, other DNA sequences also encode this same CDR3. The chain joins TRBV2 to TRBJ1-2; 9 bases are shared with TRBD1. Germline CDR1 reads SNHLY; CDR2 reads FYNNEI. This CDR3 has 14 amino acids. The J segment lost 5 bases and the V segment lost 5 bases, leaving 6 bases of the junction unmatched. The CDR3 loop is CASSSGGTGYGYTF. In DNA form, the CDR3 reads TGTGCCAGCAGTTCCGGTGGGACAGGGTATGGCTACACCTTC.

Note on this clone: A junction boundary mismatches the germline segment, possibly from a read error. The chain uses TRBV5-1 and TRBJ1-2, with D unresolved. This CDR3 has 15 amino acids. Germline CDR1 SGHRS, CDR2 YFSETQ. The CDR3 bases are TGCGCCGGCAGCTTGGGAGGGAGCGCTAACTATGGCTACACCTTC. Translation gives CAGSLGGSANYGYTF.

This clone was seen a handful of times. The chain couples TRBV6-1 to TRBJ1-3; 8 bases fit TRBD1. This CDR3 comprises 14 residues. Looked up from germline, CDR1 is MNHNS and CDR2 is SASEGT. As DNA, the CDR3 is TGTGCAGGGGGAGACAGGGGAACTGGAAACACCATATATTTT. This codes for CAGGDRGTGNTIYF.

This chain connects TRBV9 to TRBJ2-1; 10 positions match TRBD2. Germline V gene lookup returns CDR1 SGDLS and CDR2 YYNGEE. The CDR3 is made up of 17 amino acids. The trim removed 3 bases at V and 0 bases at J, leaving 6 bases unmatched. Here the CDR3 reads CASSAGASGGSYNEQFF. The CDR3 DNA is TGTGCCAGCAGCGCGGGGGCTAGCGGGGGCTCCTACAATGAGCAGTTCTTC.

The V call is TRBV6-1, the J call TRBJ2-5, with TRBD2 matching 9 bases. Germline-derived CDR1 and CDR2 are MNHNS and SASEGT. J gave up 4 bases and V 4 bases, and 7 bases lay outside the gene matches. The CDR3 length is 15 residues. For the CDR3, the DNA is TGTGCCAGCAGTGCCGATAGCGGGAGCGCAGAGACCCAGTACTTC. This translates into CASSADSGSAETQYF.

CDR3 protein: CASSLTVGAQHF. As DNA, the CDR3 is TGTGCCAGCAGCTTGACAGTCGGGGCCCAGCATTTT. The rearrangement joins TRBV7-9 to TRBJ1-5; possible D gene TRBD1, 5 bases. Germline V gene sequence: CDR1 SEHNR, CDR2 FQNEAQ (reference sequence). The CDR3 totals 12 residues. V shed 3 bases and J shed 11 bases, with 11 bases lying between them. The whole variable domain, filled in from reference TRBV7-9 and TRBJ1-5, reads DTGVSQNPRHKITKRGQNVTFRCDPISEHNRLYWYRQTLGQGPEFLTYFQNEAQLEKSRLLSDRFSAERPKGSFSTLEIQRTEQGDSAMYLCASSLTVGAQHFGDGTRLSIL.

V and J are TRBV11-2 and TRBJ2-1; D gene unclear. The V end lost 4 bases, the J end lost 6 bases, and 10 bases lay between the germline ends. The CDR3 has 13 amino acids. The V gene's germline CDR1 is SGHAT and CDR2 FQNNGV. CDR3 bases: TGTGCCAGCAGCTCCCAGGCCGGCAATGAGCAGTTCTTC. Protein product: CASSSQAGNEQFF.

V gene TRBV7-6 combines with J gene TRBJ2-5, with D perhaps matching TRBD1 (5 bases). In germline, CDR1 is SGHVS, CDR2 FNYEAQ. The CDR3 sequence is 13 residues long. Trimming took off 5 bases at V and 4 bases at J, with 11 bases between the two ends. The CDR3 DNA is TGTGCCAGCAGCGTACAGGAAGGAGAGACCCAGTACTTC. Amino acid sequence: CASSVQEGETQYF.

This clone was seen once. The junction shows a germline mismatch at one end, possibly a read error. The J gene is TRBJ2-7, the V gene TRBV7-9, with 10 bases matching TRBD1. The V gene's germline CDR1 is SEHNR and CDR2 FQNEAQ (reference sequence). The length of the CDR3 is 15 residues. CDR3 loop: CASSPGQGVSNEQYF. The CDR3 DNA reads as TGTGCCAGCAGTCCCGGACAGGGGGTCTCCAACGAGCAGTACTTC.

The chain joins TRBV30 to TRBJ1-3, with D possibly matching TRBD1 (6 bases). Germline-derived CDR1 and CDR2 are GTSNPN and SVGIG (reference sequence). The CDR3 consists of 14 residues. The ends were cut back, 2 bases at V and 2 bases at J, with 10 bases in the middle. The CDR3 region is CAWSTGKPGNTIYF. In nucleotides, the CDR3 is TGTGCCTGGAGTACAGGGAAGCCTGGAAACACCATATATTTT.

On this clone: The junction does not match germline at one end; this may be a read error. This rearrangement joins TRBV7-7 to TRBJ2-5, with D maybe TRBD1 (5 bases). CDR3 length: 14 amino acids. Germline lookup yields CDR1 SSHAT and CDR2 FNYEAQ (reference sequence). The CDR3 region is CASSSRAEPETQYF. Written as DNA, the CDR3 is TGTGCTAGCAGCTCCAGGGCGGAGCCCGAGACCCAGTACTTC.

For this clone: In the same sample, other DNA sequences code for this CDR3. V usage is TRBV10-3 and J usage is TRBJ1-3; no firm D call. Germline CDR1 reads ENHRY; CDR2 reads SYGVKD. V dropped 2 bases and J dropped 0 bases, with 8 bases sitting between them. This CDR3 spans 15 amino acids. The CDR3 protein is CAISEGPSSGNTIYF. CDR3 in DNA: TGTGCCATCAGTGAGGGGCCCAGCTCTGGAAACACCATATATTTT.